This TCR beta chain was sequenced in a study of blood T cell repertoires in COVID-19. The overall study: Samples representing acute and convalescent COVID-19 were sourced from the United States, Italy and Spain. PBMCs, B-cell-depleted T cells, or T cells provided the cDNA or gDNA that made up the material.

This clone has a single count. The germline CDR1 and CDR2 sequences are SGHDN and FVKESK. The CDR3 has 19 amino acids. Trimming removed 5 bases from V and 0 bases from J; junction bases left unmatched: 8. Study processing details: How many nucleated cells were present was estimated from reference gene primer amplification. Libraries were prepared by immunoSEQ multiplex PCR; TCRdb keeps only in-frame clonotypes and omits some of them. V, J and clone size derive from that table, while D and trimming were established from the DNA sequence. The data contain 100,000 to 150,000 clones, roughly four fifths of them seen just once; the ten biggest clones take up about a sixth. Enrolment of Seattle patients took place during active infection, and they were followed longitudinally.

The sample taken for sequencing was peripheral blood. V and J are TRBV14 and TRBJ2-1, with 15 bases lining up with TRBD2. The TCR originated in a man in his thirties or forties with COVID-19, enrolled during active disease. In DNA form, the CDR3 reads TGTGCCAGCAGCTTCCAAGGGACTAGCGGGAGGAGCTCCTACAATGAGCAGTTCTTC. Translation: CASSFQGTSGRSSYNEQFF.